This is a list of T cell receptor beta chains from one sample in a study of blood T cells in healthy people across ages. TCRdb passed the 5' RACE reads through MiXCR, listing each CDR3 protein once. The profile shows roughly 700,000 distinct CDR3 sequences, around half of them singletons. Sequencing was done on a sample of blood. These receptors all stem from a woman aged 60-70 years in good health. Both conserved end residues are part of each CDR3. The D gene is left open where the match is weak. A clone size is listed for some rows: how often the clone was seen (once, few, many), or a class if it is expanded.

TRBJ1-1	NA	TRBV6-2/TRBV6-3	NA	TGTGCCAGCAGCCCTGGGGCGGGGGAAGCTTTCTTT	CASSPGAGEAFF
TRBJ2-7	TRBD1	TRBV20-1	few	TGCAGTGCAAGAGGGTTACAGGGGGCAGGGTACGAGCAGTACTTC	CSARGLQGAGYEQYF
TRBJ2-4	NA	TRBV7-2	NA	TGTGCCAGCAGCCCACAGCAGGGAGCCAAAAACATTCAGTACTTC	CASSPQQGAKNIQYF
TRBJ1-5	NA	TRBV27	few	TGTGCCAGCAGTTTATCGGCGGGAGAGGGCAATCAGCCCCAGCATTTT	CASSLSAGEGNQPQHF
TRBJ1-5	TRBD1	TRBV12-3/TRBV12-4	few	TGTGCCAGCAGTAATGGACAGGGCTACCAGCCCCAGCATTTT	CASSNGQGYQPQHF
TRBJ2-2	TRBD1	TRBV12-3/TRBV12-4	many	TGTGCCAGCAGGTTGGACAGGTCGGACACCGGGGAGCTGTTTTTT	CASRLDRSDTGELFF
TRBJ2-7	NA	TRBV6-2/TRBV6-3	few	TGTGCCAGCAGTTACTCATGGACGGGCCTTACCTACGAGCAGTACTTC	CASSYSWTGLTYEQYF
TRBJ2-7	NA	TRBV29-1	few	TGCAGCGTTGAGACGGCCGCGGGTTACGAGCAGTACTTC	CSVETAAGYEQYF
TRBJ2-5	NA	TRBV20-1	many	TGCAGTGCACAGACCGGGCAGACCCAGTACTTC	CSAQTGQTQYF
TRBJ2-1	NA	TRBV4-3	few	TGCGCCAGCAGCCAAGATCGTAGTCGCATCGAGCAGTTCTTC	CASSQDRSRIEQFF
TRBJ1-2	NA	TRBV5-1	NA	TGCGCCAGCAGCTTGGATACAGGGATAGGTGGCTACACCTTC	CASSLDTGIGGYTF
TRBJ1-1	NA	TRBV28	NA	TGTGCCAGCACCCCCTGGGCAATGAACACTGAAGCTTTCTTT	CASTPWAMNTEAFF
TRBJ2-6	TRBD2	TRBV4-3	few	TGCGCCAGCAGCCAAGCCCGGGAGGCATTTCTAAGGGCCAACGTCCTGACTTTC	CASSQAREAFLRANVLTF
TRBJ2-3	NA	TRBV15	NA	TGTGCCACCAGCAGAGGGTATACAGCAGATACGCGGTATTTT	CATSRGYTADTRYF
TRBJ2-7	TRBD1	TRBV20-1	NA	TGCAGTGCTAGTATAGGGGGCGCCTACGAGCAGTACTTC	CSASIGGAYEQYF
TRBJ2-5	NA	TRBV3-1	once	TGTGCCAGCAGCCAAAATCACGCAGTACAAGAGACCCAGTACTTC	CASSQNHAVQETQYF
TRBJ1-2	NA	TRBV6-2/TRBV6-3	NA	TGTGCCAGCAGTGACCTGTCGGGACTAGGCTATGGCTACACCTTC	CASSDLSGLGYGYTF
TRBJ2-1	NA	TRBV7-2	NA	TGTGCCAGCAGCTTCCTAGCTGGCCCTTCGGGTGAGCAGTTCTTC	CASSFLAGPSGEQFF
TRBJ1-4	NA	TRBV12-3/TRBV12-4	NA	TGTGCCAGCAGTTTAGGAGGGGCGCGGGGTGAAAAACTGTTTTTT	CASSLGGARGEKLFF
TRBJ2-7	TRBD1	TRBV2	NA	TGTGTCAGCAGACCCAGGGGGCACTCCTACGAGCAGTACTTC	CVSRPRGHSYEQYF
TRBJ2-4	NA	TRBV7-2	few	TGTGCCAGCAGCTTAATGGCAGGGACGGAAAACATTCAGTACTTC	CASSLMAGTENIQYF
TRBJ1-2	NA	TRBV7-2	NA	TGTGCCAGCAGCAGCAACCAGGGGCCCCGTGGCTACACCTTC	CASSSNQGPRGYTF
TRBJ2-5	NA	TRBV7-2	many	TGCGCCAGCAGCTTTCTCGGAGAGACCCAGTACTTC	CASSFLGETQYF
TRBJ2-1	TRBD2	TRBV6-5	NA	TGTGCCAGCAGGACTAGCGGGGCCTCCTACAATGAGCAGTTCTTC	CASRTSGASYNEQFF
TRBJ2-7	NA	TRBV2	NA	TGTGCCAGCCATCGCGTAGCGGCCCTAGGGGAGCAGTACTTC	CASHRVAALGEQYF
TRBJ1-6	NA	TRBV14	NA	TGTGCCAGCAACCAAATTAGGGAGACGGGGGAATCACCCCTCCACTTT	CASNQIRETGESPLHF
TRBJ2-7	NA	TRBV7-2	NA	TGTGCCAGCAGCTTATCTGGGGGCGGGGGTAACTACGAGCAGTACTTC	CASSLSGGGGNYEQYF